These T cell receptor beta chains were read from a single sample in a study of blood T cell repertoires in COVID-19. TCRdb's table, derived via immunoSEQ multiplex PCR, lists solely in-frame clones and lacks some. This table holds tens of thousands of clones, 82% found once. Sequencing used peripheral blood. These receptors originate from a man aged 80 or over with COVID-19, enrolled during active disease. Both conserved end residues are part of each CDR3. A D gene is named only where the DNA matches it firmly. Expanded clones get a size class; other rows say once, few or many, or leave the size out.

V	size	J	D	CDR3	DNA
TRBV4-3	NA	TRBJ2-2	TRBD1	CASSYLQGPMNTGELFF	TGCGCCAGCAGCTATTTACAGGGGCCAATGAACACCGGGGAGCTGTTTTTT
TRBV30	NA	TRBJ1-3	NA	CAWSVGAGPGSGNTIYF	TGTGCCTGGAGTGTAGGGGCAGGCCCAGGCTCTGGAAACACCATATATTTT
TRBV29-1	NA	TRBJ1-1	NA	CSVDGGGTEAFF	TGCAGCGTTGATGGGGGGGGCACTGAAGCTTTCTTT
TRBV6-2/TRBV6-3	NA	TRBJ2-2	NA	CASSWGDRNTGELFF	TGTGCCAGCAGTTGGGGGGACAGGAACACCGGGGAGCTGTTTTTT
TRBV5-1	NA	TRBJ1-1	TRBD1	CASSSQGALTEAFF	TGCGCCAGCAGCTCTCAGGGGGCGCTCACTGAAGCTTTCTTT
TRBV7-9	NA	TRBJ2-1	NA	CASSPQGWITEQFF	TGTGCCAGCAGCCCTCAGGGGTGGATTACTGAGCAGTTCTTC
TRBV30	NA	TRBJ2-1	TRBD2	CAWVGWEREGGEQFF	TGTGCCTGGGTAGGCTGGGAGCGGGAGGGCGGTGAGCAGTTCTTC
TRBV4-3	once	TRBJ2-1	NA	CASSQVGGRSYNEQFF	TGCGCCAGCAGCCAAGTAGGGGGACGCTCCTACAATGAGCAGTTCTTC
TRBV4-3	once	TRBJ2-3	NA	CASSQGWGDGSTDTQYF	TGCGCCAGCAGCCAAGGCTGGGGGGACGGGAGCACAGATACGCAGTATTTT
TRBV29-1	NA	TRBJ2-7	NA	CSVVPSTVLGEQYF	TGCAGCGTCGTTCCGTCGACAGTACTGGGCGAGCAGTACTTC